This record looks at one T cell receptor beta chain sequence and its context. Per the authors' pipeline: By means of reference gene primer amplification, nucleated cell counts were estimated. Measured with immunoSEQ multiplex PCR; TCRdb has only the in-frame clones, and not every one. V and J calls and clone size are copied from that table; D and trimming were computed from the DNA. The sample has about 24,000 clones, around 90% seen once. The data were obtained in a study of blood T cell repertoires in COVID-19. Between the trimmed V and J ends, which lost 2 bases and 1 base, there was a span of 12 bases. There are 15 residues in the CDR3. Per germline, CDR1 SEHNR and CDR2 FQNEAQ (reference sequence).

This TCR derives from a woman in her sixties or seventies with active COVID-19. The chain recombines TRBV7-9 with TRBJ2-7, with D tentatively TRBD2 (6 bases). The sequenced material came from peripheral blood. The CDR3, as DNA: TGTGCCAGCAGCTTAAGGAGGGCAGGATCCTACGAGCAGTACTTC. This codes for CASSLRRAGSYEQYF.